This TCR beta chain originates from a study of T cells after yellow fever vaccination. Study-wide background: Preparation used SMART-Seq v4 Ultra Low Input for the low-cell-number fractions. General study findings and limits: CD4 and CD8 compartments shared a small share of clonotypes, likely from convergent recombination. There was a possibility that FACS-sorted repertoires contained abundant clonotypes contaminating from the bulk population. Reappearance after the booster was observed for most primary-vaccination clones (around 95% CD4, more than 70% CD8).

Each CDR3 protein gets one entry after TCRdb re-called the 5' RACE reads with MiXCR. This table holds approximately 32,000 distinct CDR3 sequences, roughly a tenth found once. This clonotype was seen many times. Germline CDR1 reads MNHEY; CDR2 reads SVGAGI. The CDR3 spans 16 residues. V was trimmed by 1 base and J by 1 base, leaving 13 bases between them. The sequence came from a man aged 18 to 30 who received the YFV17D yellow fever vaccine. The sequences come from PBMCs, either bulk or a sorted T-cell subset (CD4+, CD8+, memory, or dextramer-sorted; not recorded which), collected roughly 14 days after the first yellow fever vaccination. The V gene is TRBV6-5, the J gene TRBJ1-1, with TRBD1 as a possible D gene (5 bases). The CDR3 loop reads CASSYYSPQGNTEAFF. In DNA, the CDR3 is TGTGCCAGCAGTTACTACTCCCCCCAGGGGAACACTGAAGCTTTCTTT.